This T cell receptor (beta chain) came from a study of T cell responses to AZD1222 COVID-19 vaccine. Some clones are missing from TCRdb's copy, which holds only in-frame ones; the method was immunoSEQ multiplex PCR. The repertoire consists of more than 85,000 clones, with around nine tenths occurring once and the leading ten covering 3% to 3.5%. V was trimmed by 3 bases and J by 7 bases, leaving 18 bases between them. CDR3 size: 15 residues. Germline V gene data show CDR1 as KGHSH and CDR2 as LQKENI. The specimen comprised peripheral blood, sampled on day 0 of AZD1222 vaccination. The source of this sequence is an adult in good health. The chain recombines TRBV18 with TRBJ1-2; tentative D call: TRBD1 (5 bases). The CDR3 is CASSPLGTYHGGYTF. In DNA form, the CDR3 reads TGTGCCAGCTCACCTCTCGGGACGTATCACGGTGGCTACACCTTC.